The 30 T cell receptor beta chains listed next were all sequenced from one sample in a study of Ad26.COV2.S vaccination and SARS-CoV-2 variants. Method: immunoSEQ multiplex PCR; TCRdb's copy keeps in-frame clones and lacks some. In the table there are 440,000 or so clones, 70% to 90% of which are singletons. Sample treatment: 15 to 20 received Ad26.COV2.S at low or high dose, single or two shots; several received placebo; per-sample allocation not given. Sampling was done on day 63 after the first vaccine or placebo injection. The sequencing here drew on peripheral blood, taken in a trial of Ad26.COV2.S vaccine versus placebo. Every receptor here comes from a person aged 18-65 years who received the Ad26.COV2.S COVID-19 vaccine or a placebo.

This clone showed up just once. The gene calls are TRBV2 and TRBJ2-3; D is unclear. The CDR3 consists of 15 residues. Trimming took 1 base from V and 0 from J, leaving 8 bases between them. Germline V lookup: CDR1 SNHLY, CDR2 FYNNEI. The CDR3, as DNA: TGTGCCAGCAGTGAAGAGCTACATAGCACAGATACGCAGTATTTT. This translates into CASSEELHSTDTQYF. The entire variable domain, with the rest obtained from reference TRBV2 and TRBJ2-3, is as follows: EPEVTQTPSHQVTQMGQEVILRCVPISNHLYFYWYRQILGQKVEFLVSFYNNEISEKSEIFDDQFSVERPDGSNFTLKIRSTKLEDSAMYFCASSEELHSTDTQYFGPGTRLTVL.

The V gene is TRBV5-1, the J gene TRBJ2-2, with 9 bases identical to TRBD2. V was pared by 0 bases and J by 4 bases, with 7 bases of the junction left unmatched. Germline V gene data show CDR1 as SGHRS and CDR2 as YFSETQ. CDR3 length: 17 amino acids. CDR3 residues: CASSLALAGLSTGELFF. The CDR3 DNA reads as TGCGCCAGCAGCTTGGCCCTAGCGGGACTATCCACCGGGGAGCTGTTTTTT.

This chain uses TRBV2 with TRBJ2-3; D perhaps matches TRBD2 (5 bases). Deletions cut 6 bases from V and 6 bases from J, with 10 bases between. This CDR3 contains 12 residues. CDR1 and CDR2 from the germline V gene are SNHLY and FYNNEI. CDR3 nucleotides: TGTGCCAGCAGGGGAGAAGCGGATACGCAGTATTTT. Translated: CASRGEADTQYF.

The CDR3 DNA is TGTGCCAGTAGTTCGACAGGGCTCACTGAAGCTTTCTTT. It codes for CASSSTGLTEAFF. The rearrangement uses TRBV19 and TRBJ1-1, with TRBD1 matching 7 bases. Germline lookup yields CDR1 LNHDA and CDR2 SQIVND (reference sequence). V was clipped by 5 bases and J by 4 bases; unmatched bases: 4. The CDR3 is 13 residues long.

J is TRBJ1-1 and V is TRBV19, with D hard to call. CDR1 and CDR2 from the germline V gene are LNHDA and SQIVND (reference sequence). Trimming pared 6 bases from V and 1 base from J, leaving 12 bases between. There are 14 residues in the CDR3. DNA of the CDR3: TGTGCCAGTAGCCGGGAGAACCCGAACACTGAAGCTTTCTTT. It is translated as CASSRENPNTEAFF. Drawing the rest from reference TRBV19 and TRBJ1-1, the complete variable domain is DGGITQSPKYLFRKEGQNVTLSCEQNLNHDAMYWYRQDPGQGLRLIYYSQIVNDFQKGDIAEGYSVSREKKESFPLTVTSAQKNPTAFYLCASSRENPNTEAFFGQGTRLTVV.

This clone has just one count. The chain carries TRBV5-1 and TRBJ2-2, with TRBD2 as a possible D gene (5 bases). Germline V gene sequence: CDR1 SGHRS, CDR2 YFSETQ. This CDR3 has 14 residues. With 4 bases removed from V and 2 bases from J, the gap between germline ends came to 9 bases. CDR3 nucleotide sequence: TGCGCCAGCAGCGAACGGGGTAACACCGGGGAGCTGTTTTTT. It is translated as CASSERGNTGELFF.

The chain couples TRBV5-1 to TRBJ1-2; D is ambiguous. CDR1 and CDR2 from the germline V gene are SGHRS and YFSETQ. This CDR3 spans 13 amino acids. Trimming stripped 2 bases from V and 7 bases from J, with 12 bases between. The CDR3 DNA reads TGCGCCAGCAGCTTTGGGGTAACCGCTGGCTACACCTTC. It codes for CASSFGVTAGYTF. The full variable domain, completed using reference TRBV5-1 and TRBJ1-2, is KAGVTQTPRYLIKTRGQQVTLSCSPISGHRSVSWYQQTPGQGLQFLFEYFSETQRNKGNFPGRFSGRQFSNSRSEMNVSTLELGDSALYLCASSFGVTAGYTFGSGTRLTVV.

This chain links TRBV7-8 with TRBJ1-2, with D unresolved. The V and J ends lost 5 bases and 5 bases respectively, with 9 bases between them. The CDR3 consists of 12 residues. CDR1 and CDR2 from the germline V gene are SGHVS and FQNEAQ. The CDR3 reads CASSDPGYGYTF. The CDR3 coding sequence is TGTGCCAGCAGCGACCCAGGTTATGGCTACACCTTC.

The chain uses TRBV2 and TRBJ1-6; 8 bases are a match to TRBD1. Germline V lookup: CDR1 SNHLY, CDR2 FYNNEI. The CDR3 is made up of 15 amino acids. Trimming at V came to 6 bases and at J to 9 bases, leaving 10 bases not matched to a gene. The CDR3 here is CASSINDGQGSPLHF. The DNA for the CDR3 is TGTGCCAGCAGCATCAACGACGGACAGGGTTCACCCCTCCACTTT.

This clone appeared once. This chain connects TRBV18 to TRBJ1-5; no clear D. This CDR3 spans 13 amino acids. Between the trimmed V and J ends, which lost 2 bases and 6 bases, there was a span of 8 bases. Germline V gene data show CDR1 as KGHSH and CDR2 as LQKENI. The CDR3 region is CASSPVDGQPQHF. The CDR3 DNA follows: TGTGCCAGCTCACCAGTGGATGGTCAGCCCCAGCATTTT. The full variable domain, completed using reference TRBV18 and TRBJ1-5, is NAGVMQNPRHLVRRRGQEARLRCSPMKGHSHVYWYRQLPEEGLKFMVYLQKENIIDESGMPKERFSAEFPKEGPSILRIQQVVRGDSAAYFCASSPVDGQPQHFGDGTRLSIL.

The chain couples TRBV19 to TRBJ1-2; a weak D match, TRBD1 (6 bases). The CDR3 spans 14 residues. Trimming took 1 base from V and 4 from J, leaving 10 bases between them. Germline V lookup: CDR1 LNHDA, CDR2 SQIVND (reference sequence). The CDR3 sequence: CASSIAPDSYGYTF. Here the CDR3 DNA reads TGTGCCAGTAGTATAGCCCCGGACAGCTATGGCTACACCTTC.

The table lists this clone with a count of one. This chain links TRBV18 with TRBJ2-7; D gene ambiguous. The V gene lost 4 bases and the J gene lost 6 bases, with 13 bases spanning the gap. The CDR3 runs 13 residues. Germline V CDR1 and CDR2: KGHSH, LQKENI. CDR3 sequence (DNA): TGTGCCAGCTCACAAATAGGACCACTCGAGCAGTACTTC. Its translation: CASSQIGPLEQYF. The full variable domain, with the rest looked up from reference TRBV18 and TRBJ2-7, is NAGVMQNPRHLVRRRGQEARLRCSPMKGHSHVYWYRQLPEEGLKFMVYLQKENIIDESGMPKERFSAEFPKEGPSILRIQQVVRGDSAAYFCASSQIGPLEQYFGPGTRLTVT.

The chain employs TRBV6-2 or TRBV6-3 and TRBJ2-2, with 14 bases matching TRBD2. Germline V gene data show CDR1 as MNHEY and CDR2 as SVGEGT. This CDR3 is 17 amino acids long. V shed 0 bases, J shed 6 bases, and the junction held 3 bases outside the gene matches. DNA of the CDR3: TGTGCCAGCAGTTACTCGGGACTAGCGGGGGACTCCGGGGAGCTGTTTTTT. This encodes CASSYSGLAGDSGELFF.

This chain links TRBV20-1 with TRBJ1-2, with 7 bases fitting TRBD1. In germline, CDR1 is DFQATT, CDR2 SNEGSKA (reference sequence). This CDR3 has 11 residues. The V segment lost 4 bases and the J segment 10 bases; nucleotides outside the gene matches: 6. CDR3 DNA sequence: TGCAGTGCTAACACAGGGGACCACTACACCTTC. Translated, it gives CSANTGDHYTF.

The rearrangement links TRBV6-5 to TRBJ1-2; weak D call: TRBD1 (5 bases). The germline V gene encodes CDR1 MNHEY and CDR2 SVGAGI. The ends were cut back, 6 bases at V and 3 bases at J, with 11 bases in the middle. CDR3 length: 13 amino acids. The CDR3 loop is CASRAGPDYGYTF. The CDR3, as DNA: TGTGCCAGCAGGGCAGGGCCCGACTATGGCTACACCTTC.

Comment on this clone: Other nucleotide sequences from this sample produce the same CDR3. This chain connects TRBV9 to TRBJ2-5, with D possibly TRBD2 on 6 matching bases. Germline V gene sequence: CDR1 SGDLS, CDR2 YYNGEE. The CDR3 consists of 14 residues. The V gene lost 0 bases and the J gene lost 1 base, with 7 bases spanning the gap. The CDR3 nucleotides read TGTGCCAGCAGCGTAGGGAGGGCCCAAGAGACCCAGTACTTC. As protein: CASSVGRAQETQYF.

The rearrangement links TRBV6-5 to TRBJ1-3; 10 bases line up with TRBD1. The V gene end was trimmed by 4 bases and the J gene end by 4 bases; junction bases not matched to a gene: 7. This CDR3 region has 16 residues. CDR1 is MNHEY and CDR2 is SVGAGI in the germline V gene. In nucleotides, the CDR3 is TGTGCCAGCAGTTTACGACAGGGGGCGGCGGGAAACACCATATATTTT. Protein sequence: CASSLRQGAAGNTIYF.

CDR3 protein: CASSDLGRVDNSPLHF. The CDR3 bases are TGTGCCAGCAGTGACCTAGGGAGGGTGGATAATTCACCCCTCCACTTT. The J gene is TRBJ1-6, the V gene TRBV6-1; D is unclear. The CDR3 sequence is 16 residues long. V was trimmed by 3 bases and J by 5 bases, leaving 14 bases between them. Germline values: CDR1 MNHNS, CDR2 SASEGT.

The chain uses TRBV4-3 and TRBJ1-3; TRBD1 aligns across 11 bases. The germline V gene encodes CDR1 LGHNA and CDR2 YSLEER. The CDR3 spans 19 residues. With V trimmed by 3 bases and J by 2 bases, 12 bases remained unmatched. CDR3 sequence reads: CASSQLGQGAWLAGNTIYF. The CDR3, as DNA: TGCGCCAGCAGCCAGCTCGGACAGGGGGCTTGGCTTGCTGGAAACACCATATATTTT.

The V call is TRBV5-6, the J call TRBJ2-3; no clear D gene. The CDR3 runs 18 residues. Germline V gene data show CDR1 as SGHDT and CDR2 as YYEEEE. Trimming removed 1 base at V and 1 base at J, with 19 bases between. CDR3 in amino acids: CASSLIGVSATGTDTQYF. In DNA form, the CDR3 reads TGTGCCAGCAGCTTGATTGGAGTGTCAGCAACCGGCACAGATACGCAGTATTTT.

The chain carries TRBV5-1 and TRBJ2-1; TRBD2 matches at 11 bases. Germline values: CDR1 SGHRS, CDR2 YFSETQ. V trimming: 4 bases; J trimming: 9 bases; junction bases outside the gene matches: 6. CDR3 length equals 14 residues. The CDR3 nucleotides are TGCGCCAGCAGCAGAGAAACTAGCGGGAGTGAGCAGTTCTTC. Its translation: CASSRETSGSEQFF.

The chain is built from TRBV5-1 and TRBJ2-7; 8 positions agree with TRBD1. Germline trimming cut 0 bases from V and 2 bases from J; bases unmatched to any gene: 4. This CDR3 spans 15 amino acids. Germline assignment: CDR1 SGHRS and CDR2 YFSETQ. The CDR3 region is CASSLEGQAPYEQYF. CDR3 nucleotides: TGCGCCAGCAGCTTGGAGGGACAGGCCCCCTACGAGCAGTACTTC.

This chain links TRBV5-1 with TRBJ1-3; D is unresolved. V was cut by 1 base and J by 0 bases, with 11 bases left in between. The germline CDR1 and CDR2 sequences are SGHRS and YFSETQ. CDR3 length: 16 residues. Here the CDR3 DNA reads TGCGCCAGCAGCTTGAGTCAGGTTGTCTCTGGAAACACCATATATTTT. This translates into CASSLSQVVSGNTIYF.

This chain links TRBV28 with TRBJ1-6; TRBD1 matches at 7 bases. The CDR3 totals 14 residues. V trimming: 4 bases; J trimming: 8 bases; junction bases outside the gene matches: 5. Looked up from germline, CDR1 is MDHEN and CDR2 is SYDVKM. The CDR3 sequence: CASSSRQGYSPLHF. The CDR3, as DNA: TGTGCCAGCAGTTCCCGACAGGGTTATTCACCCCTCCACTTT.

The chain uses TRBV4-3 and TRBJ1-2, with a weak D call TRBD1 (5 bases). CDR3 length equals 14 residues. Per germline, CDR1 LGHNA and CDR2 YSLEER. V was trimmed by 3 bases and J by 6 bases, leaving 14 bases between them. CDR3 amino acids: CASSHTGRADGYTF. The CDR3 DNA reads TGCGCCAGCAGCCACACGGGCAGGGCCGATGGCTACACCTTC.

Concerning this clone itself: This CDR3 is also generated by other DNA sequences in the sample. The chain has TRBV5-1 and TRBJ1-5; 7 nucleotides align to TRBD1. This CDR3 has 14 amino acids. V lost 4 bases to trimming and J lost 4 bases; unmatched junction nucleotides: 5. CDR1 SGHRS and CDR2 YFSETQ come from the germline V gene. CDR3 sequence reads: CASSPGTENQPQHF. The CDR3 nucleotides are TGCGCCAGCAGCCCCGGGACAGAAAATCAGCCCCAGCATTTT.

This clone was seen only a few times. The chain links TRBV7-9 to TRBJ1-2; 12 bases fit TRBD1. Germline values: CDR1 SEHNR, CDR2 FQNEAQ (reference sequence). V dropped 5 bases and J dropped 7; count of bases not matched to a gene: 8. The CDR3 is made up of 15 amino acids. CDR3 coding DNA: TGTGCCAGCAGCGGCTCCGGGACAGGGGGCTCTGGCTACACCTTC. Amino acid sequence: CASSGSGTGGSGYTF.

This clone was counted a single time. The rearrangement links TRBV3-1 (or the pseudogene TRBV3-2) to TRBJ1-2; D unresolved. CDR3 length: 13 amino acids. The germline gives CDR1 LGHDT, CDR2 YNNKEL (reference sequence). Trimming pared 4 bases from V and 8 bases from J, leaving 14 bases between. This chain's CDR3 is CASSPEWVRGYTF. CDR3 nucleotides: TGTGCCAGCAGCCCCGAGTGGGTCAGAGGCTACACCTTC.

This clone was observed a few times. Germline and junction disagree at one end, which may indicate a read error. CDR3 sequence (DNA): TGTGCCAGCAGCTTATGGACAGTATCCCCGAGTTCGCGCTTC. Its translation is CASSLWTVSPSSRF. The rearrangement uses TRBV5-4 and TRBJ2-7; D perhaps matches TRBD1 (6 bases). CDR1 and CDR2 (germline): SGHNT, YYREEE (reference sequence). The CDR3 is 14 residues long.

This chain joins TRBV9 and TRBJ2-2; no clear D gene. With 1 base removed from V and 9 bases from J, the gap between germline ends came to 10 bases. CDR3 length equals 13 residues. Germline assignment: CDR1 SGDLS and CDR2 YYNGEE. CDR3 DNA: TGTGCCAGCAGCGTACAACCCGACCGGGAGCTGTTTTTT. As protein: CASSVQPDRELFF.